This T cell receptor (beta chain) was sequenced for a study of cytomegalovirus exposure and HLA in healthy donors. Study results and limitations: In vitro assays verified that a few CMV-associated chains recognized CMV antigens specifically. What a later analysis reportedly showed was that an Asian-associated ancestry cluster had fewer N-insertions than the 666-donor mean.

For this clone: Antigen unknown.

Trimming stripped 5 bases from V and 2 bases from J, with 11 bases between. Germline V gene sequence: CDR1 SGHRS, CDR2 YFSETQ. The CDR3 is made up of 13 amino acids. The PCR was carried out with 60 Vbeta primers and 13 Jbeta primers. Repertoires were generated with immunoSEQ multiplex PCR, while TCRdb's copy carries only in-frame clones and drops some. This table has approximately 180,000 clones, more than 85% appearing once. The sample was PBMCs. This receptor was obtained from a woman aged 18-29 years in good health and CMV-seronegative. This chain connects TRBV5-1 to TRBJ2-7; the D gene is possibly TRBD2 (5 bases). CDR3: CASSYSGTYEQYF. As DNA, the CDR3 is TGCGCCAGCAGTTATTCCGGGACCTACGAGCAGTACTTC.